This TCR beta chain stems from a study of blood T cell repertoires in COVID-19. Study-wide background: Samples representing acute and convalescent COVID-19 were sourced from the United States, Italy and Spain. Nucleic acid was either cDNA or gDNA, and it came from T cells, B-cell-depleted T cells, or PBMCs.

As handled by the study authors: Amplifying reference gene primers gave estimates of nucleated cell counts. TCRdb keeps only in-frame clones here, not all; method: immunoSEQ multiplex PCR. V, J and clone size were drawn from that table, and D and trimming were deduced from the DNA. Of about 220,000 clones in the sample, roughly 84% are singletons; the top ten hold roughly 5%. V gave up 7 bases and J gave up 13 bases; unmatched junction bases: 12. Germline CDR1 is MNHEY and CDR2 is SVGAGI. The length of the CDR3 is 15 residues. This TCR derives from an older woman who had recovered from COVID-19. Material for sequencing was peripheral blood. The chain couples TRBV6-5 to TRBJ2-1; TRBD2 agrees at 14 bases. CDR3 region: CASNLGLAGGNLQFF. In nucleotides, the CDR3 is TGTGCCAGCAACCTAGGACTAGCGGGGGGCAACCTTCAGTTCTTC.